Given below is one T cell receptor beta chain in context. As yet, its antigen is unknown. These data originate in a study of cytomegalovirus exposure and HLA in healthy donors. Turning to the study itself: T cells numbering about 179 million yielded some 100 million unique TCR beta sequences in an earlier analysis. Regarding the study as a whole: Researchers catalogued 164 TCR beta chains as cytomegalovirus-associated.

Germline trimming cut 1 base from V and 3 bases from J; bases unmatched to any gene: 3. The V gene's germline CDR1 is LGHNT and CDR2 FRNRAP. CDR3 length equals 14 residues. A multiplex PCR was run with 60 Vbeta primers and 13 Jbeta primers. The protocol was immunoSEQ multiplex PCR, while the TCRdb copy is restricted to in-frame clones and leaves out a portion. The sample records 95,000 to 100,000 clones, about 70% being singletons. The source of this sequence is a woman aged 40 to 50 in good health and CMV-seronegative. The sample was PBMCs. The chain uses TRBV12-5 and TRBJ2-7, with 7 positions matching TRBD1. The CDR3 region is CASGLGDSDYEQYF. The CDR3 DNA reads TGTGCTAGTGGTTTGGGGGACAGCGACTACGAGCAGTACTTC.